This T cell receptor (beta chain) derives from a study of blood T cell repertoires in COVID-19. Across the whole study: The United States, Italy and Spain were the sources of the acute and convalescent COVID-19 samples.

In the source study's methods: For nucleated cells, counts were estimated from reference gene primer amplification. Some clones are missing from TCRdb's copy, which holds only in-frame ones; the method was immunoSEQ multiplex PCR. Clone size and V and J calls were adopted from that table, with D and trimming inferred from the DNA. This sample has about 360,000 clones, with around nine tenths found just once. V was trimmed by 6 bases and J by 7 bases, leaving 15 bases between them. Germline assignment: CDR1 SNHLY and CDR2 FYNNEI. There are 13 residues in the CDR3. The sequenced sample consisted of peripheral blood. The J gene is TRBJ1-1, the V gene TRBV2; D not certain. The TCR was taken from a human donor in a cohort sampled during active COVID-19. In DNA form, the CDR3 reads TGTGCCAGCAGCCCCCTCGAGGGCATTGAAGCTTTCTTT. It is translated as CASSPLEGIEAFF.